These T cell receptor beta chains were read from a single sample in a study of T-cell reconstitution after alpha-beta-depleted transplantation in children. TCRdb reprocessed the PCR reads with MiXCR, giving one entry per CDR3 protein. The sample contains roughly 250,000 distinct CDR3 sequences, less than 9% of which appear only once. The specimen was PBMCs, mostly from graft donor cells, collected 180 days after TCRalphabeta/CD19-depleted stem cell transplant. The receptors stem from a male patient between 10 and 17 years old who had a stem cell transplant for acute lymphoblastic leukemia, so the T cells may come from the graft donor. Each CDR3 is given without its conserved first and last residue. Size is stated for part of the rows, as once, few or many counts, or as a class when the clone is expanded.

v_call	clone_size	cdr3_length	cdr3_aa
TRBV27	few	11	ASSGEGADEQY
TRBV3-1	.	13	ASSQHRQGGTEAF
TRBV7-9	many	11	ASSMGQYNEQF
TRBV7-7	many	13	ASRSEVGHTGELF
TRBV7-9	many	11	ASSLGRLGKLF
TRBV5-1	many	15	ASSLVRASKIYNEQF
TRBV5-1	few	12	ASSPTGVTYEQY
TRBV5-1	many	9	ASMGYTEAF
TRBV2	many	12	ASSSGQGARGYT
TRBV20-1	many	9	SAPTSLRQY
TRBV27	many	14	ASSLYPGQGYNEQF
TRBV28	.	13	ASSPTGQVNTEAF
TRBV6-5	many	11	ASSYGPRRGYT
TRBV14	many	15	ASSVAHRGLTHYEQY
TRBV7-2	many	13	ASSSADRANSPLH
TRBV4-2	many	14	ASSQDGDRGRQPQH
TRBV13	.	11	ASSLRPDNEQF
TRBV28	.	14	ASTLGRTSGNNEQF
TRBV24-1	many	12	ATSAPGRPYEQY
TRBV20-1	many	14	SARTSGGWGTDTQY
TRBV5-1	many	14	ASSLVGRSLTVRYT
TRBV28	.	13	ASSFSGSSYNEQY
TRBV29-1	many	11	SVESGPYYEQY
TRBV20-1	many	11	SALTFSGNEQF
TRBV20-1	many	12	SASPGQGNYGYT
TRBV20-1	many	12	SARGGRANGELF
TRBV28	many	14	ASSLESRPQAGELF
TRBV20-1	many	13	SARDPRGQRTEAF
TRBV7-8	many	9	ASSQGAEAF
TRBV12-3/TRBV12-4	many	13	ASSLGQGGQETQY
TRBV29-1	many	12	SVGRVQPNYGYT
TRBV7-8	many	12	ASSLQGFVEKLF
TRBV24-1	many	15	ATSDFGLAGTRLEQF
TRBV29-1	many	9	SVGRAAGYT
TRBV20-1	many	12	SARRDRGVDTQY
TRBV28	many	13	ASSSSGRTPYEQY
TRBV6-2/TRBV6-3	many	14	ASSYRGFTGAYEQY
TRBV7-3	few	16	ASSLIAGLAAGANVLT
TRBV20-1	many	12	SAREPGTDPEAF
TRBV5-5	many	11	ASSLGEPYEQY
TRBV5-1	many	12	ASSLVVAGNEQF